The 5 T cell receptor beta chains below all came from one sample that was sequenced in a study of T cell repertoires in cytomegalovirus infection. These receptors lack a known antigen. TCRdb re-derived calls from the reads in MiXCR, one entry per CDR3 protein. The repertoire has under 200,000 distinct CDR3 sequences, approximately 21% of them found once; the top ten carry about 25%. Specimen: CD8+ T cells from cultured PBMCs, collected from culture after CMV antigen stimulation. These receptors were collected from a human donor in good health (CMV status not recorded). Some clones in this sample may be carry-over from other donors' samples.

J is TRBJ1-2 and V is TRBV7-2; a possible D gene is TRBD1 (5 bases). Per the germline V gene, CDR1 is SGHTA and CDR2 is FQGNSA. V dropped 0 bases and J dropped 2 bases, with 7 bases sitting between them. The CDR3 consists of 14 residues. The CDR3 spells CASSLAGTNYGYTF. CDR3 DNA: TGTGCCAGCAGCTTAGCAGGGACGAACTATGGCTACACCTTC.

The rearrangement uses TRBV7-2 and TRBJ1-3; 11 bases match TRBD1. CDR1 is SGHTA and CDR2 is FQGNSA in the germline V gene. The CDR3 covers 19 residues. V trimming: 1 base; J trimming: 0 bases; junction bases outside the gene matches: 8. CDR3 DNA: TGTGCCAGCAGCTTAGATTCCAGGACAGGGGGCAACTCTGGAAACACCATATATTTT. Translation: CASSLDSRTGGNSGNTIYF.

The table lists this clonotype with a few counts. This rearrangement joins TRBV6-6 to TRBJ2-7; tentative D call: TRBD1 (6 bases). The ends were cut back, 5 bases at V and 4 bases at J, with 9 bases in the middle. Germline-derived CDR1 and CDR2 are MNHNY and SVGAGI (reference sequence). The CDR3 has 12 residues. CDR3 nucleotide sequence: TGTGCCAGCAGTGCTGACAGGTACGAGCAGTACTTC. It is translated as CASSADRYEQYF.

This clonotype showed up just a few times. V usage is TRBV2 and J usage is TRBJ1-5; D remains ambiguous. The CDR3 covers 13 residues. Trimming cost V 1 base and J 4 bases, with 5 bases left between them. Germline-derived CDR1 and CDR2 are SNHLY and FYNNEI. Written as DNA, the CDR3 is TGTGCCAGCAGTGAAGAATTTAATCAGCCCCAGCATTTT. This gives the protein CASSEEFNQPQHF.

The chain has TRBV7-9 and TRBJ2-7; D perhaps matches TRBD1 (5 bases). The CDR3 loop spans 15 amino acids. Germline V gene sequence: CDR1 SEHNR, CDR2 FQNEAQ (reference sequence). The ends were cut back, 7 bases at V and 0 bases at J, with 16 bases in the middle. The DNA of the CDR3 is TGTGCCAGCAACCGTGCTGACAGTCACTCCTACGAGCAGTACTTC. It translates to CASNRADSHSYEQYF.